The clone carrying this T cell receptor beta chain was counted many times. Its antigen is as yet unknown. Germline assignment: CDR1 LNHDA and CDR2 SQIVND (reference sequence). With 11 bases clipped from V and 3 bases from J, the junction kept 9 bases outside the gene matches. The CDR3 contains 14 residues. Researchers tagged individual cDNA molecules with unique molecular identifiers. TCRdb ran MiXCR on the 5' RACE reads and lists one entry per CDR3 protein. The sample holds some 30,000 distinct CDR3 sequences, about 4.5% seen once. This specimen belongs to a study of early T cells in non-severe SARS-CoV-2 infection. Study overall: Bulk RNA from unsorted whole blood was sequenced; chains were unpaired.

Study-wide points: The study's VDJdb matching favored anti-spike CD8 responses and missed private and CD4 specificities.

V gene TRBV19 combines with J gene TRBJ2-3; the match to TRBD2 covers 9 bases. Source material: whole blood. The sequence was collected from an adult who was a healthcare worker with PCR-confirmed SARS-CoV-2 infection or an uninfected control (not recorded which). Written as DNA, the CDR3 is TGTGCCGCCTCCCGGGCGGGAGGGACAGATACGCAGTATTTT. Protein: CAASRAGGTDTQYF. The complete variable domain, with remaining parts taken from reference TRBV19 and TRBJ2-3, reads DGGITQSPKYLFRKEGQNVTLSCEQNLNHDAMYWYRQDPGQGLRLIYYSQIVNDFQKGDIAEGYSVSREKKESFPLTVTSAQKNPTAFYLCAASRAGGTDTQYFGPGTRLTVL.